This TCR beta chain was captured in a study of blood T cell repertoires in COVID-19. Whole-study context: The samples span acute and convalescent COVID-19 from the United States, Italy and Spain. Sources were T cells, B-cell-depleted T cells, or PBMCs; the material itself was cDNA or gDNA.

The CDR3 runs to 15 residues. V gave up 5 bases and J gave up 2 bases, with 16 bases separating them. CDR1 and CDR2 (germline): SGHAT, FQNNGV. Under the authors' procedure: Counts of nucleated cells, estimated from reference gene primer amplification, were obtained. Using immunoSEQ multiplex PCR, the repertoire was profiled, and TCRdb retains in-frame clones only, with some absent. From that table come the V and J calls and clone size; the DNA was used to work out D and trimming. Seen here are over 250,000 clones, 75% to 90% observed once, and the top ten hold less than 15%. During active infection, Seattle patients enrolled and were then monitored through disease.

Material for sequencing was peripheral blood. The sequence derives from a woman in her 70s with COVID-19, enrolled during active disease. This rearrangement joins TRBV11-2 to TRBJ2-7; possibly TRBD2 for D (6 bases). The CDR3 DNA follows: TGTGCCAGCAGCCCGCAGGGACTGGCCGCCTACGAGCAGTACTTC. It translates to CASSPQGLAAYEQYF.